The 27 T cell receptor beta chains below come from one sample, sequenced in a study of blood T cell repertoires in COVID-19. The table came from immunoSEQ multiplex PCR; TCRdb's copy has only in-frame clones and leaves some out. The repertoire has more than 70,000 clones, 80% to 90% of them found once; the top ten carry approximately 5%. Sequenced sample: peripheral blood. The receptors shown here come from a man aged 45-60 years with active COVID-19.

This clone was picked up a small number of times. The chain recombines TRBV15 with TRBJ2-5; 10 bases are a match to TRBD1. Germline CDR1 LNHNV, CDR2 YYDKDF (reference sequence). V dropped 3 bases and J dropped 3; count of bases not matched to a gene: 4. The length of the CDR3 is 15 residues. In DNA, the CDR3 is TGTGCCACCAGCAGTCCCGGGACAGGGGAAGAGACCCAGTACTTC. This codes for CATSSPGTGEETQYF.

The chain uses TRBV28 and TRBJ2-3; D not resolved. The germline V gene encodes CDR1 MDHEN and CDR2 SYDVKM. V was cut by 3 bases and J by 4 bases, with 8 bases left in between. The CDR3 runs to 13 residues. The CDR3 protein is CASSLRAPDTQYF. CDR3 sequence (DNA): TGTGCCAGCAGTTTGAGAGCCCCAGATACGCAGTATTTT.

This chain uses TRBV19 with TRBJ2-1; TRBD2 matches 12 bases. Germline V gene data show CDR1 as LNHDA and CDR2 as SQIVND (reference sequence). The V and J ends lost 6 bases and 4 bases, in that order; junction bases with no gene match: 10. The CDR3 has 17 residues. The CDR3 DNA reads TGTGCCAGTAGCACGTCGGGGGGACTAGCGGGTTACAATGAGCAGTTCTTC. The encoded protein is CASSTSGGLAGYNEQFF.

This clone was picked up a small number of times. J is TRBJ2-3 and V is TRBV5-1, with 9 bases identical to TRBD2. This CDR3 is built from 15 residues. V lost 6 bases and J lost 0; bases outside the gene matches: 5. The germline gives CDR1 SGHRS, CDR2 YFSETQ. DNA of the CDR3: TGCGCCAGCAACAGAGCGGGGGGCAGCACAGATACGCAGTATTTT. It codes for CASNRAGGSTDTQYF. The full variable domain, with the rest looked up from reference TRBV5-1 and TRBJ2-3, is KAGVTQTPRYLIKTRGQQVTLSCSPISGHRSVSWYQQTPGQGLQFLFEYFSETQRNKGNFPGRFSGRQFSNSRSEMNVSTLELGDSALYLCASNRAGGSTDTQYFGPGTRLTVL.

The rearrangement uses TRBV27 and TRBJ2-7; 7 nucleotides agree with TRBD2. Germline values: CDR1 MNHEY, CDR2 SMNVEV (reference sequence). The CDR3 extends over 15 amino acids. V lost 6 bases, J lost 0 bases, and 8 bases stayed unmatched. DNA for the CDR3: TGTGCCAGCAGGGAAGCGGGATCTTCCTCCTACGAGCAGTACTTC. Amino acids: CASREAGSSSYEQYF.

The CDR3 DNA follows: TGTGCCAGCAGTGGAGACAGGGTGGATAGCAATCAGCCCCAGCATTTT. This encodes CASSGDRVDSNQPQHF. The genes are TRBV6-2 or TRBV6-3 and TRBJ1-5; 7 nucleotides match TRBD1. There are 16 residues in the CDR3. The germline CDR1 and CDR2 sequences are MNHEY and SVGEGT. Trimming cost V 5 bases and J 0 bases; bases outside gene matches: 7.

The chain carries TRBV7-8 and TRBJ1-5; D gene uncertain. The CDR3 consists of 13 residues. CDR1 and CDR2 from the germline V gene are SGHVS and FQNEAQ. V gave up 2 bases and J gave up 6 bases, with 8 bases separating them. As DNA, the CDR3 is TGTGCCAGCAGCTTATTGGCGGGTCAGCCCCAGCATTTT. Translating it yields CASSLLAGQPQHF.

J is TRBJ2-7 and V is TRBV5-8; weak D call: TRBD1 (6 bases). This CDR3 region has 14 residues. Germline values: CDR1 SGHTS, CDR2 YDEGEE. V lost 4 bases and J lost 4, with 15 bases in between. In nucleotides, the CDR3 is TGTGCCAGCAGCCCTAGACAGGACCGATACGAGCAGTACTTC. It specifies CASSPRQDRYEQYF.

The chain joins TRBV2 to TRBJ2-1; D unclear. The V and J ends lost 7 bases and 5 bases respectively, with 18 bases between them. Germline values: CDR1 SNHLY, CDR2 FYNNEI. CDR3 length equals 15 residues. In DNA, the CDR3 is TGTGCCAGCAAGGTTTCGGCTAGGCTTCACAATGAGCAGTTCTTC. It yields the protein CASKVSARLHNEQFF.

The gene calls are TRBV5-1 and TRBJ1-1; TRBD1 matches 8 bases. The ends lost 0 bases at V and 5 bases at J; junction bases unmatched: 6. This CDR3 has 15 residues. Germline V gene sequence: CDR1 SGHRS, CDR2 YFSETQ. CDR3 bases: TGCGCCAGCAGCTTGGTTACAGGGGGAGAGACTGAAGCTTTCTTT. Its translation: CASSLVTGGETEAFF.

The chain uses TRBV4-2 and TRBJ2-3, with TRBD2 matching over 14 bases. V trimming: 6 bases; J trimming: 1 base; junction bases outside the gene matches: 21. Germline assignment: CDR1 LGHNA and CDR2 YNFKEQ. The CDR3 is made up of 22 amino acids. The CDR3 here is CASRQSLLGTSGSRRGTDTQYF. The CDR3 DNA follows: TGTGCCAGCAGACAAAGCCTCCTGGGGACTAGCGGGAGTCGTCGGGGCACAGATACGCAGTATTTT.

The genes are TRBV24-1 and TRBJ2-7; 9 bases match TRBD1. Germline assignment: CDR1 KGHDR and CDR2 SFDVKD. The CDR3 spans 14 residues. V lost 3 bases and J lost 4; bases outside the gene matches: 3. CDR3 residues: CATSDTGTGYEQYF. CDR3 nucleotide sequence: TGTGCCACCAGTGATACCGGGACAGGGTACGAGCAGTACTTC.

In its sample, this clone was seen once. The chain carries TRBV5-8 and TRBJ2-1; 7 nucleotides line up with TRBD1. The CDR3 sequence is 16 residues long. Trimming cost V 0 bases and J 4 bases; bases outside gene matches: 7. Per the germline V gene, CDR1 is SGHTS and CDR2 is YDEGEE. The CDR3 sequence: CASSLDGTDAYNEQFF. DNA for the CDR3: TGTGCCAGCAGCTTGGATGGGACAGACGCATACAATGAGCAGTTCTTC.

The chain combines TRBV27 with TRBJ1-2, with 12 nucleotides matching TRBD1. The CDR3 extends over 14 amino acids. Losses at the gene ends were 3 bases for V and 5 bases for J; bases not matched to a gene: 1. Germline values: CDR1 MNHEY, CDR2 SMNVEV (reference sequence). This CDR3 is CASSLGQGAYGYTF. CDR3 coding DNA: TGTGCCAGCAGTTTGGGACAGGGGGCTTATGGCTACACCTTC.

The chain combines TRBV4-3 with TRBJ1-2, with 8 bases matching TRBD1. Germline V CDR1 and CDR2: LGHNA, YSLEER. The CDR3 length is 16 residues. V was pared by 0 bases and J by 9 bases, with 12 bases of the junction left unmatched. The CDR3: CASSQDLGQGRSSYTF. CDR3 DNA sequence: TGCGCCAGCAGCCAAGATCTAGGACAGGGCCGATCTAGCTACACCTTC.

This clone was seen just once. This sequence joins TRBV5-5 and TRBJ1-4; D is unresolved. The CDR3 has 15 residues. V lost 3 bases and J 6 bases, leaving 15 bases between the germline ends. The germline gives CDR1 SGHKS, CDR2 YYEKEE (reference sequence). The CDR3 protein is CASSWVQSQDEKLFF. The DNA for the CDR3 is TGTGCCAGCAGCTGGGTCCAGAGTCAGGATGAAAAACTGTTTTTT.

The table lists this clone with a count of one. The rearrangement uses TRBV19 and TRBJ1-5, with 8 bases that match TRBD1. The CDR3 spans 14 residues. The germline V gene encodes CDR1 LNHDA and CDR2 SQIVND (reference sequence). J lost 2 bases, V lost 5 bases, and 2 bases had no gene match. This CDR3 is CASSSTGGNQPQHF. For the CDR3, the DNA is TGTGCCAGTAGTTCGACAGGGGGCAATCAGCCCCAGCATTTT.

The chain employs TRBV28 and TRBJ1-5; D not certain. The CDR3 sequence is 17 residues long. CDR1 and CDR2 from the germline V gene are MDHEN and SYDVKM. The V end was cut by 3 bases, the J end by 2 bases, with 17 bases between. In nucleotides, the CDR3 is TGTGCCAGCAGTTTTTTCGCGAAGGGAGGTGGCAATCAGCCCCAGCATTTT. Its translation: CASSFFAKGGGNQPQHF.

V gene TRBV4-1 combines with J gene TRBJ2-6; D may be TRBD2 (6 bases). Trimming left V 0 bases short and J 4 bases short, with 13 bases between. Germline V gene sequence: CDR1 MGHRA, CDR2 YSYEKL. The CDR3 has 17 residues. As DNA, the CDR3 is TGCGCCAGCAGCCAAGATCATGGAGGGGAAGGGGCCAACGTCCTGACTTTC. Amino acids: CASSQDHGGEGANVLTF.

The chain has TRBV4-3 and TRBJ1-2; TRBD1 matches 7 bases. CDR1 and CDR2 (germline): LGHNA, YSLEER. Unmatched junction bases numbered 7, after V lost 1 base and J lost 8 bases. The CDR3 is made up of 14 amino acids. CDR3 coding DNA: TGCGCCAGCAGCCAAGCTGACAGGGTGGGCGGCTACACCTTC. It specifies CASSQADRVGGYTF.

V gene TRBV28 combines with J gene TRBJ2-1; no reliable D call. This CDR3 region has 15 residues. With 6 bases removed from V and 0 bases from J, the gap between germline ends came to 12 bases. The germline CDR1 and CDR2 sequences are MDHEN and SYDVKM. CDR3 sequence reads: CASRITQSSYNEQFF. The CDR3 DNA sequence: TGTGCCAGCAGGATCACACAGAGCTCCTACAATGAGCAGTTCTTC.

The rearrangement joins TRBV28 to TRBJ1-4; D not resolved. V was shortened by 3 bases and J by 12 bases, with 20 bases between the two germline ends. This CDR3 contains 15 residues. CDR1 is MDHEN, CDR2 SYDVKM, per germline. The CDR3 spells CASSFATRSPAELFF. The CDR3 coding sequence is TGTGCCAGCAGTTTCGCCACAAGGAGTCCGGCGGAACTGTTTTTT. Together with reference TRBV28 and TRBJ1-4, the CDR3 gives the full variable domain: DVKVTQSSRYLVKRTGEKVFLECVQDMDHENMFWYRQDPGLGLRLIYFSYDVKMKEKGDIPEGYSVSREKKERFSLILESASTNQTSMYLCASSFATRSPAELFFGSGTQLSVL.

The rearrangement joins TRBV28 to TRBJ1-5; no firm D call. The germline V gene has CDR1 MDHEN and CDR2 SYDVKM. The CDR3 sequence is 16 residues long. The ends were cut back, 2 bases at V and 5 bases at J, with 16 bases in the middle. The CDR3 loop reads CASSLNGRGSHQPQHF. The CDR3 DNA sequence: TGTGCCAGCAGTTTAAACGGCCGCGGGTCTCATCAGCCCCAGCATTTT.

V gene TRBV29-1 combines with J gene TRBJ2-7; perhaps TRBD1 as D (6 bases). The CDR3 is 11 amino acids. Trimming shortened V by 6 bases and J by 5 bases, and 11 bases separated the two germline ends. Germline V gene data show CDR1 as SQVTM and CDR2 as ANQGSEA. This CDR3 reads CSVAQGNEQYF. CDR3 sequence (DNA): TGCAGCGTAGCACAGGGCAACGAGCAGTACTTC.

The gene calls are TRBV30 and TRBJ1-6; tentative D call: TRBD1 (6 bases). The V gene's germline CDR1 is GTSNPN and CDR2 SVGIG (reference sequence). CDR3 length: 12 amino acids. The V and J ends lost 5 bases and 8 bases respectively, with 10 bases between them. CDR3 nucleotides: TGTGCCTGGGGGTACAGGGATTCACCCCTCCACTTT. It specifies CAWGYRDSPLHF.

The CDR3 region is CASSPQGLEQYF. For the CDR3, the DNA is TGTGCCAGCAGCCCCCAGGGACTCGAGCAGTACTTC. The J gene is TRBJ2-7, the V gene TRBV9; D perhaps matches TRBD2 (6 bases). V gave up 4 bases and J gave up 6 bases, with 11 bases separating them. The CDR3 runs 12 residues. The germline gives CDR1 SGDLS, CDR2 YYNGEE.

V usage is TRBV5-4 and J usage is TRBJ2-7; 12 bases are a match to TRBD2. The CDR3 spans 14 residues. Looked up from germline, CDR1 is SGHNT and CDR2 is YYREEE (reference sequence). With V trimmed by 2 bases and J by 7 bases, 4 bases remained unmatched. The CDR3: CASSFGLAGSEQYF. DNA for the CDR3: TGTGCCAGCAGCTTTGGACTAGCGGGGAGTGAGCAGTACTTC.